This T cell receptor (beta chain) comes out of a study of blood T cells in healthy people across ages. This clonotype showed up just a few times. Its antigen is unknown. The CDR3 has 13 amino acids. The V and J ends lost 3 bases and 2 bases respectively, with 9 bases between them. Looked up from germline, CDR1 is DFQATT and CDR2 is SNEGSKA (reference sequence). Study results and limitations: Whereas aged donors had fewer naive CD4+ cells, long-lived donors had more of them and higher diversity.

Primers used in a second PCR of about 7 to 11 cycles were a sample-barcoded 5' primer and a J-beta primer mix. Via MiXCR, TCRdb re-called the 5' RACE reads, giving one row per CDR3 protein. The sample consists of approximately 1.5 million distinct CDR3 sequences, about 45% of them appearing once. The source is a woman younger than 30 in good health. Sequencing was performed on blood. The J gene is TRBJ2-3, the V gene TRBV20-1; D remains ambiguous. CDR3 sequence (DNA): TGCAGTGCTAGTCTCTTAGTCACAGATACGCAGTATTTT. It is translated as CSASLLVTDTQYF.